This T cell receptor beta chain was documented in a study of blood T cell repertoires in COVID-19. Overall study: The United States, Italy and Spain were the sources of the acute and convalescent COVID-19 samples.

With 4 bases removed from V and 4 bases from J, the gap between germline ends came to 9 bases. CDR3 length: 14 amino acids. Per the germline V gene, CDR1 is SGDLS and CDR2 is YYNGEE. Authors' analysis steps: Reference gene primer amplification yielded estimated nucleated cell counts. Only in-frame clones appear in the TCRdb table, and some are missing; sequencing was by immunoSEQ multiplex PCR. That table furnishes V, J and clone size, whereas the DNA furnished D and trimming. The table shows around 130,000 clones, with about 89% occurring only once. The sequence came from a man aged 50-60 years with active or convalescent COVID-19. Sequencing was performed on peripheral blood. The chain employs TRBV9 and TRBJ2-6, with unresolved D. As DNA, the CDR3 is TGTGCCAGCAGCCCACAGACCGGGGCCAACGTCCTGACTTTC. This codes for CASSPQTGANVLTF.